This note documents a single T cell receptor (beta chain) sequence. Germline V gene data show CDR1 as SGDLS and CDR2 as YYNGEE. V was pared by 4 bases and J by 5 bases, with 18 bases between. CDR3 length: 15 residues. The record originates from a study of OX40 agonist ivuxolimab in advanced cancers. Assay used: immunoSEQ multiplex PCR; TCRdb lists only in-frame clones, some missing. The sample shows 100,000 to 130,000 clones, around 93% of them seen only once. The sample was CD4+ or CD8+ T cells sorted from blood, taken in a trial of the OX40 agonist ivuxolimab. The chain couples TRBV9 to TRBJ2-5; D call uncertain. This sequence was found in an adult with an advanced solid tumor such as melanoma, head and neck, liver or kidney cancer. CDR3 protein: CASSLRQAPRETQYF. The CDR3 nucleotides read TGTGCCAGCAGCTTACGGCAGGCCCCTAGGGAGACCCAGTACTTC.